This T cell receptor beta chain was captured by sequencing in a study of T cell responses to AZD1222 COVID-19 vaccine. Study outcomes and limitations: Only 5 or 6 AZD1222 recipients were seropositive at baseline. Repertoire sampling occurred only after the peak T cell response. Donor demographics were predominantly white British with a female majority; clonal diversity may be underestimated. Spike was spanned by vaccine-associated CD4 TCRs, with dominance at 160-218 and 743-854.

CDR1 and CDR2 (germline): KGHSH, LQKENI. The CDR3 has 16 amino acids. Trimming cost V 3 bases and J 4 bases; bases outside gene matches: 10. Sequencing was performed with immunoSEQ multiplex PCR; in TCRdb, only in-frame clones are kept and a portion is missing. The table shows 85,000 or so clones, with roughly 86% occurring only once. Of note for this clone: Its antigen remains unidentified.

The sequencing here drew on peripheral blood, taken 28 days after the second AZD1222 dose. The receptor was isolated from an adult who received the AZD1222 COVID-19 vaccine. This rearrangement joins TRBV18 to TRBJ1-2; 8 bases match TRBD1. CDR3 nucleotide sequence: TGTGCCAGCTCACCGGCACAGGGGGGGAGAGCCTATGGCTACACCTTC. Protein product: CASSPAQGGRAYGYTF.